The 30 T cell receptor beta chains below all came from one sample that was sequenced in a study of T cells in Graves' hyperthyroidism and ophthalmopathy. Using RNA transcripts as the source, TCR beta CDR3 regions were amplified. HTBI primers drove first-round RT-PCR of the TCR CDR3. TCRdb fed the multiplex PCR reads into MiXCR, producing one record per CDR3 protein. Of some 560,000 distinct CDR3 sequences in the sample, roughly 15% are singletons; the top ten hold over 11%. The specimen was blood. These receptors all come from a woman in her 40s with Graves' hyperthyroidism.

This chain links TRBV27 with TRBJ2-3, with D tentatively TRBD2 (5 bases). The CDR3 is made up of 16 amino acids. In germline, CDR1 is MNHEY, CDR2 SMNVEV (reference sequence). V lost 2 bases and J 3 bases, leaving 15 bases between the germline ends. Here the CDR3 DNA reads TGTGCCAGCAGTTTACGACCAAAAGGCGGGACAGATACGCAGTATTTT. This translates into CASSLRPKGGTDTQYF.

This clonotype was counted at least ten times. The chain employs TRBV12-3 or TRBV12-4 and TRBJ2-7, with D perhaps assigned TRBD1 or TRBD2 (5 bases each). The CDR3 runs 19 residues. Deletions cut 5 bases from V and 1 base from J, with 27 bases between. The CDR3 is CASSPGAPEYSAGSYEQYF. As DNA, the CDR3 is TGTGCCAGCAGTCCCGGGGCACCGGAATACTCAGCTGGTTCCTACGAGCAGTACTTC.

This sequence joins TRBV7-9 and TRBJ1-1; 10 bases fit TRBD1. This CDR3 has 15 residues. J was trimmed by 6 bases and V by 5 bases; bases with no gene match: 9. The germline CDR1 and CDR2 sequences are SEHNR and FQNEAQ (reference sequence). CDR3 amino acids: CASSPRGQGRPEAFF. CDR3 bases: TGTGCCAGCAGCCCAAGGGGACAGGGGAGACCTGAAGCTTTCTTT.

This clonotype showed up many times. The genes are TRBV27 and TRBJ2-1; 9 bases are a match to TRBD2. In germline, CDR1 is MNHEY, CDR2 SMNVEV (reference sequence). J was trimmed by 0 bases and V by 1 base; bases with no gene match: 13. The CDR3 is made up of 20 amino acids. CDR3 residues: CASSLFFPGASGTSYNEQFF. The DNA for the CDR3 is TGTGCCAGCAGTTTATTTTTCCCGGGGGCTAGCGGGACCTCCTACAATGAGCAGTTCTTC.

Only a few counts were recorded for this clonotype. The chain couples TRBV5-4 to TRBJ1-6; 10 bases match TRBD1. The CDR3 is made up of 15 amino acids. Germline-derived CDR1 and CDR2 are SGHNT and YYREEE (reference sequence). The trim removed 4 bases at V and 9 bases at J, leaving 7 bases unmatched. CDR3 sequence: CASSTGTGATSPLHF. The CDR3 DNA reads TGTGCCAGCAGCACCGGGACAGGGGCAACTTCACCCCTCCACTTT.

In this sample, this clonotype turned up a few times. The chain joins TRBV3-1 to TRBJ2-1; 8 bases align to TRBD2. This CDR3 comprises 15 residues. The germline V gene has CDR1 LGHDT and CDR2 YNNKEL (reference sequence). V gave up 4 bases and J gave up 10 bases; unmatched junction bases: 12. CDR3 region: CASSPRPILAGEQFF. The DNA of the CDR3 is TGTGCCAGCAGCCCCCGCCCGATCTTAGCGGGAGAGCAGTTCTTC.

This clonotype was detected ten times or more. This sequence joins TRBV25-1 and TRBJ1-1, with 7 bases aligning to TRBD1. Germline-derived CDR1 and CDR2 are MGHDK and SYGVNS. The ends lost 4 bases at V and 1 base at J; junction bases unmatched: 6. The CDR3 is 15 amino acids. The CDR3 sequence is CASSAGGAANTEAFF. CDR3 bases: TGTGCCAGCAGTGCAGGGGGTGCGGCGAACACTGAAGCTTTCTTT.

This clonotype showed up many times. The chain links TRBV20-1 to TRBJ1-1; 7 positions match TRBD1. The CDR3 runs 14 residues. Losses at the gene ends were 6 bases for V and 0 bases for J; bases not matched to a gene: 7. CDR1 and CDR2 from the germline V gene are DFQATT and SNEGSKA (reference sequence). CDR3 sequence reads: CSARQGSLNTEAFF. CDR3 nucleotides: TGCAGTGCCAGACAGGGTAGTTTGAACACTGAAGCTTTCTTT.

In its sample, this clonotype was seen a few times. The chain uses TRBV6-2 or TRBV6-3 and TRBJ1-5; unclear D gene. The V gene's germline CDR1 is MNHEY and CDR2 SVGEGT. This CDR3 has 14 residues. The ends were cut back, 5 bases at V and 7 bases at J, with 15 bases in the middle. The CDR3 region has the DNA TGTGCCAGCAGTCAGGAAGCTTATCGGCAGCCCCAGCATTTT. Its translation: CASSQEAYRQPQHF.

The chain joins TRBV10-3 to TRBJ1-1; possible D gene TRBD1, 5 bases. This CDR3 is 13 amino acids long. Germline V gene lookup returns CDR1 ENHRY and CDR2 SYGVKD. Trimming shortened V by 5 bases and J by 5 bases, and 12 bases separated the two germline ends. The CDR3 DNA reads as TGTGCCATCAGTCCGGGGGGAATGACTGAAGCTTTCTTT. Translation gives CAISPGGMTEAFF.

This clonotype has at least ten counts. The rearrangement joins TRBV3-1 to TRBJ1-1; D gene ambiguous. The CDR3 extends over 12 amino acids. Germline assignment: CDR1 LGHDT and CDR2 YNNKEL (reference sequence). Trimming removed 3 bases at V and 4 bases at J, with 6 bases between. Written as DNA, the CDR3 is TGTGCCAGCAGCCAGAGCAGCACTGAAGCTTTCTTT. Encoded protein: CASSQSSTEAFF.

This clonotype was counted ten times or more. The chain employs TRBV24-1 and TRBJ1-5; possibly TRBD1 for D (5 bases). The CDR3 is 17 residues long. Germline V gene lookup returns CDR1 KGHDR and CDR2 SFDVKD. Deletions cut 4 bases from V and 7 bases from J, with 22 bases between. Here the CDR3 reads CATSDTRSIGRGQPQHF. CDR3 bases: TGTGCCACCAGTGACACCCGATCGATAGGCCGGGGCCAGCCCCAGCATTTT.

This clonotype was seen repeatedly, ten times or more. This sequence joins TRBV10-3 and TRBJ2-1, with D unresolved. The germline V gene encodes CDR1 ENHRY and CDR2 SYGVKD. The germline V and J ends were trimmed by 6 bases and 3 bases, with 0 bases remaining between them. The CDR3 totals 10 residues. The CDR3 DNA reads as TGTGCCATCAGCTACAATGAGCAGTTCTTC. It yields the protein CAISYNEQFF.

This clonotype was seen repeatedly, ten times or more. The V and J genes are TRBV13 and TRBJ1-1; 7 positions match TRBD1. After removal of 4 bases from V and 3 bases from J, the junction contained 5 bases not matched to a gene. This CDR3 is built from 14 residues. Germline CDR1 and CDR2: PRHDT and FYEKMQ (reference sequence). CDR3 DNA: TGTGCCAGCAGCTCCCTTGACAGGGACACTGAAGCTTTCTTT. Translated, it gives CASSSLDRDTEAFF.

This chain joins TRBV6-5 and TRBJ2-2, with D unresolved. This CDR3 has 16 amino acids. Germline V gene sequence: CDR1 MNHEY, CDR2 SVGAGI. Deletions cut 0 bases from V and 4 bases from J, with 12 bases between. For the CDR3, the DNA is TGTGCCAGCAGTTACTCAGCGCAAGGATCCACCGGGGAGCTGTTTTTT. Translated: CASSYSAQGSTGELFF.

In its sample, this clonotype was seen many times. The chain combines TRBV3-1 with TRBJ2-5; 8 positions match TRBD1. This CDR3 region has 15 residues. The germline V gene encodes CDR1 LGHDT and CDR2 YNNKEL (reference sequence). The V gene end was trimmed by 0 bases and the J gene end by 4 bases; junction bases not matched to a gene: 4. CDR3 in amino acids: CASSQEAGGRETQYF. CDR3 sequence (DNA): TGTGCCAGCAGCCAAGAAGCAGGGGGCAGAGAGACCCAGTACTTC.

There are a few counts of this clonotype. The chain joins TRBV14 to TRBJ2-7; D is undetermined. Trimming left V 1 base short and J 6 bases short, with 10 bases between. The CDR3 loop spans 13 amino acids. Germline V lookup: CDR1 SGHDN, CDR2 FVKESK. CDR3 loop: CASSQVELGEQYF. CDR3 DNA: TGTGCCAGCAGCCAAGTCGAGTTGGGCGAGCAGTACTTC.

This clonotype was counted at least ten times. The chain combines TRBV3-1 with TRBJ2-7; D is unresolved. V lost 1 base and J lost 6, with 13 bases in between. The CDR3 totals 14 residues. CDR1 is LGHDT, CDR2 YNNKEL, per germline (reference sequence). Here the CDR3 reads CASSQASLSGEQYF. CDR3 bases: TGTGCCAGCAGCCAAGCCTCTCTTTCAGGCGAGCAGTACTTC.

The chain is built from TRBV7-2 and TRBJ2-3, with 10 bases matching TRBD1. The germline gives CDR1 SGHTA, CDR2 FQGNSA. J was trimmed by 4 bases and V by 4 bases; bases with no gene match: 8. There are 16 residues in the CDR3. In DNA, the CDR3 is TGTGCCAGCAGCTCCCGGGACAGGGGCCTATCAGATACGCAGTATTTT. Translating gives CASSSRDRGLSDTQYF.

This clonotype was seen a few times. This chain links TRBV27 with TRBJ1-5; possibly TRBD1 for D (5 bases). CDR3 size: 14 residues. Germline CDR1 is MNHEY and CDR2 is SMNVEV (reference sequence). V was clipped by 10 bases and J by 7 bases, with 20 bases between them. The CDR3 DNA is TGTGCCACCTCACCGGGCAGGGAAGGACAGCCCCAGCATTTT. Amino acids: CATSPGREGQPQHF.

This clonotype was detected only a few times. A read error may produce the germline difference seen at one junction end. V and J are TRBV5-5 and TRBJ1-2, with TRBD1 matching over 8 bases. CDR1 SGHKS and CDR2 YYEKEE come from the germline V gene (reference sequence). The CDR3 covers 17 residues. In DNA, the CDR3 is TGTGCCAGCAGGTTGGGGGGACAGGAACTAGCTAACTATGGCTACACCTTC. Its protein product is CASRLGGQELANYGYTF.

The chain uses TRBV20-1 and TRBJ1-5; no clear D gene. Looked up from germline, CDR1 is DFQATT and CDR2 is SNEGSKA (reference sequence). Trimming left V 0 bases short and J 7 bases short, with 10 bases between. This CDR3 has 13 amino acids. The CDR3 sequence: CSAREGGSQPQHF. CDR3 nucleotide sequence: TGCAGTGCTAGAGAGGGCGGGAGCCAGCCCCAGCATTTT.

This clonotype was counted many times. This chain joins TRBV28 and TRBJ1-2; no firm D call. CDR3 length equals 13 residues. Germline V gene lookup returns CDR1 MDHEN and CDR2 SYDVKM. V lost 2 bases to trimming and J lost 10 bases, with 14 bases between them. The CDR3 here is CASSLRNTGTYTF. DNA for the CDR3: TGTGCCAGCAGTTTACGGAACACCGGAACCTACACCTTC.

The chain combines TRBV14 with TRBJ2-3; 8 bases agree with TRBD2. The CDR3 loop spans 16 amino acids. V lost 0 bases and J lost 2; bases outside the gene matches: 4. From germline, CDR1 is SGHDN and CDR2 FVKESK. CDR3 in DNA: TGTGCCAGCAGCCAAGATCTAGCGGGCATCACAGATACGCAGTATTTT. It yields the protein CASSQDLAGITDTQYF.

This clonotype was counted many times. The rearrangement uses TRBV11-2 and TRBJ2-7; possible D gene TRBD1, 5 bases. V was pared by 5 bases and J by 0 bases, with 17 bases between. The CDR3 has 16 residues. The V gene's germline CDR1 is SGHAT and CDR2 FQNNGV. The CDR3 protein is CASSPIGARNSYEQYF. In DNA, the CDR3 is TGTGCCAGCAGCCCGATTGGGGCGAGAAACTCCTACGAGCAGTACTTC. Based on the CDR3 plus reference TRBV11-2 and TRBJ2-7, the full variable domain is EAGVAQSPRYKIIEKRQSVAFWCNPISGHATLYWYQQILGQGPKLLIQFQNNGVVDDSQLPKDRFSAERLKGVDSTLKIQPAKLEDSAVYLCASSPIGARNSYEQYFGPGTRLTVT.

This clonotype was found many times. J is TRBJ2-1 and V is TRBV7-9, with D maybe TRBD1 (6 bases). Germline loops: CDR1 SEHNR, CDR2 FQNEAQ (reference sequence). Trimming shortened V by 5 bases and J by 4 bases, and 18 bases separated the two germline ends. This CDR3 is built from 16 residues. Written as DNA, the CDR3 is TGTGCCAGCAGCCCTCGTACAGGGTGGGGATACAATGAGCAGTTCTTC. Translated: CASSPRTGWGYNEQFF.

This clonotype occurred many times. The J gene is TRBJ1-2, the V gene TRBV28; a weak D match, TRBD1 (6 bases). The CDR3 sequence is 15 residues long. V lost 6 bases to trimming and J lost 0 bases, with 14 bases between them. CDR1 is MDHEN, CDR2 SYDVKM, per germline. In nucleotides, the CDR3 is TGTGCCAGCAGAGCCGGGACATTGACTAACTATGGCTACACCTTC. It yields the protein CASRAGTLTNYGYTF.

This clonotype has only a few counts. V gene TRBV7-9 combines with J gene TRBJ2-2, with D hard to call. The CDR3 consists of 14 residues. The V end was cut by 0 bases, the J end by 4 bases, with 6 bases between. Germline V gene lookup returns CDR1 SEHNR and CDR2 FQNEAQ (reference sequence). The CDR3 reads CASSLAQSTGELFF. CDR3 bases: TGTGCCAGCAGCTTAGCCCAGAGCACCGGGGAGCTGTTTTTT.

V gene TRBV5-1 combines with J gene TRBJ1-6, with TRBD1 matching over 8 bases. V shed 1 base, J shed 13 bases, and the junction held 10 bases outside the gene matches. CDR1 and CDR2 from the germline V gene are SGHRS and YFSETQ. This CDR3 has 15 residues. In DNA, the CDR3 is TGCGCCAGCAGCTTGCTTGGGACAGGCCCGCAGCCCCTCCACTTT. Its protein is CASSLLGTGPQPLHF.

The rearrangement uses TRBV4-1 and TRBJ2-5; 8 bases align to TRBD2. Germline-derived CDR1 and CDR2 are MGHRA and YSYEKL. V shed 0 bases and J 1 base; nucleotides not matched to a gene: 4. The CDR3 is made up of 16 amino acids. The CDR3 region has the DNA TGCGCCAGCAGCCAAGATCCGGCGGGAGGCCAAGAGACCCAGTACTTC. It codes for CASSQDPAGGQETQYF.